A single sample gave rise to the 15 T cell receptor beta chains below, sequenced in a study of blood T cell repertoires in COVID-19. The method was immunoSEQ multiplex PCR; TCRdb's version includes in-frame clones alone and lacks a portion of them. The table records some 80,000 clones, less than 90% of them present only once. Material for sequencing was peripheral blood. All receptors derive from a human donor in a cohort sampled during active COVID-19.

The CDR3, as DNA: TGTGCCAGTAGTCCGAGCGGAGACTCCTACAATGAGCAGTTCTTC. It is translated as CASSPSGDSYNEQFF. This chain connects TRBV19 to TRBJ2-1, with a possible D match to TRBD2 (5 bases). The V and J ends lost 5 bases and 0 bases respectively, with 11 bases between them. This CDR3 is 15 amino acids long. The germline V gene has CDR1 LNHDA and CDR2 SQIVND (reference sequence).

This clone has just a few counts. The rearrangement joins TRBV7-9 to TRBJ2-2; no firm D call. Looked up from germline, CDR1 is SEHNR and CDR2 is FQNEAQ (reference sequence). V dropped 5 bases and J dropped 4 bases, with 17 bases sitting between them. This CDR3 is built from 16 residues. The CDR3 coding sequence is TGTGCCAGCAGCCCTCGTGAACAACGCCTCACCGGGGAGCTGTTTTTT. Translated: CASSPREQRLTGELFF.

The genes are TRBV4-3 and TRBJ2-7; TRBD1 agrees at 7 bases. Germline assignment: CDR1 LGHNA and CDR2 YSLEER. CDR3 size: 16 residues. V shed 2 bases and J 2 bases; nucleotides not matched to a gene: 9. For the CDR3, the DNA is TGCGCCAGCAGCCAACAGGGGACAGCCAGGACCTACGAGCAGTACTTC. Protein: CASSQQGTARTYEQYF.

In this sample, this clone turned up once. The rearrangement joins TRBV19 to TRBJ2-5; TRBD1 might be the D (5 bases). The CDR3 consists of 16 residues. CDR1 is LNHDA, CDR2 SQIVND, per germline (reference sequence). The V end was cut by 6 bases, the J end by 1 base, with 18 bases between. CDR3 coding DNA: TGTGCCAGTAGATCAGGGTACAGGTCCCCCCAAGAGACCCAGTACTTC. Protein product: CASRSGYRSPQETQYF. Using reference TRBV19 and TRBJ2-5 for the parts outside the CDR3, the full variable domain is DGGITQSPKYLFRKEGQNVTLSCEQNLNHDAMYWYRQDPGQGLRLIYYSQIVNDFQKGDIAEGYSVSREKKESFPLTVTSAQKNPTAFYLCASRSGYRSPQETQYFGPGTRLLVL.

Concerning this clone: A read error may produce the germline difference seen at one junction end. This CDR3 reads CASSLDREETQYF. The CDR3 DNA is TGTGCCAGCAGCCTAGACAGGGAAGAGACCCAGTACTTC. V is TRBV11-2 and J is TRBJ2-5, with TRBD1 matching 7 bases. Germline-derived CDR1 and CDR2 are SGHAT and FQNNGV. The CDR3 is 13 amino acids.

The gene calls are TRBV5-8 and TRBJ2-7; 9 bases match TRBD1. CDR3 length: 15 amino acids. Germline V gene sequence: CDR1 SGHTS, CDR2 YDEGEE. J lost 4 bases, V lost 0 bases, and 5 bases had no gene match. The DNA for the CDR3 is TGTGCCAGCAGCTTGGAGGGGACAGGGTTTTACGAGCAGTACTTC. Protein: CASSLEGTGFYEQYF.

This chain joins TRBV4-1 and TRBJ2-1, with 10 bases aligning to TRBD2. Germline values: CDR1 MGHRA, CDR2 YSYEKL. The CDR3 length is 14 residues. The ends lost 4 bases at V and 5 bases at J; junction bases unmatched: 2. The DNA of the CDR3 is TGCGCCAGCAGCCCAGCGGGAGGGAACAATGAGCAGTTCTTC. Translation: CASSPAGGNNEQFF.

The chain uses TRBV9 and TRBJ2-1, with 9 bases identical to TRBD2. Losses at the gene ends were 3 bases for V and 7 bases for J; bases not matched to a gene: 11. The CDR3 loop spans 16 amino acids. Germline values: CDR1 SGDLS, CDR2 YYNGEE. The CDR3 DNA follows: TGTGCCAGCAGCGCCTCTAGCGGGAACCCAGGAAATGAGCAGTTCTTC. Translated: CASSASSGNPGNEQFF.

The CDR3 DNA reads as TGTGCCTGGAGTTCAACGGGGGGGAGCTACAATGAGCAGTTCTTC. Protein sequence: CAWSSTGGSYNEQFF. This chain links TRBV30 with TRBJ2-1; 8 bases line up with TRBD2. J was trimmed by 3 bases and V by 2 bases; bases with no gene match: 6. Germline lookup yields CDR1 GTSNPN and CDR2 SVGIG (reference sequence). This CDR3 is 15 amino acids long. Full variable domain (missing parts from reference TRBV30 and TRBJ2-1): SQTIHQWPATLVQPVGSPLSLECTVEGTSNPNLYWYRQAAGRGLQLLFYSVGIGQISSEVPQNLSASRPQDRQFILSSKKLLLSDSGFYLCAWSSTGGSYNEQFFGPGTRLTVL.

This clone was counted a single time. The chain couples TRBV4-2 to TRBJ2-7, with 10 bases identical to TRBD2. The CDR3 has 16 residues. The germline CDR1 and CDR2 sequences are LGHNA and YNFKEQ. V lost 1 base, J lost 4 bases, and 7 bases stayed unmatched. CDR3 DNA: TGTGCCAGCAGCCAAGGTCTAGCGGGAGTCGGGTACGAGCAGTACTTC. Its protein product is CASSQGLAGVGYEQYF.

This chain uses TRBV28 with TRBJ2-1, with 12 bases fitting TRBD2. Germline CDR1 MDHEN, CDR2 SYDVKM. The CDR3 contains 15 residues. After removal of 5 bases from V and 4 bases from J, the junction contained 3 bases not matched to a gene. The DNA for the CDR3 is TGTGCCAGCAGTCGGACTAGCGGGGCTTACAATGAGCAGTTCTTC. Its protein is CASSRTSGAYNEQFF.

This chain connects TRBV7-6 to TRBJ1-3, with D perhaps matching TRBD1 (6 bases). The length of the CDR3 is 17 residues. In germline, CDR1 is SGHVS, CDR2 FNYEAQ. Trimming cost V 2 bases and J 3 bases, with 17 bases left between them. This CDR3 is CASSLTAGAGGGNTIYF. The DNA of the CDR3 is TGTGCCAGCAGCTTAACAGCAGGGGCGGGAGGTGGAAACACCATATATTTT.

The chain links TRBV11-1 to TRBJ2-7; 7 bases are shared with TRBD1. CDR3 length: 14 amino acids. CDR1 is SGHAT, CDR2 FQDESV, per germline (reference sequence). J lost 6 bases, V lost 2 bases, and 7 bases had no gene match. CDR3 sequence reads: CASSLQQGLGEQYF. CDR3 DNA: TGTGCCAGCAGCTTACAACAGGGGTTAGGCGAGCAGTACTTC. The full variable domain, in which reference TRBV11-1 and TRBJ2-7 provide the parts outside the CDR3, is EAEVAQSPRYKITEKSQAVAFWCDPISGHATLYWYRQILGQGPELLVQFQDESVVDDSQLPKDRFSAERLKGVDSTLKIQPAELGDSAMYLCASSLQQGLGEQYFGPGTRLTVT.

The chain uses TRBV2 and TRBJ1-1; tentative D call: TRBD1 (5 bases). Trimming took 2 bases from V and 2 from J, leaving 9 bases between them. The CDR3 runs to 14 residues. The germline CDR1 and CDR2 sequences are SNHLY and FYNNEI. DNA for the CDR3: TGTGCCAGCAGTGAAAGGGGAACAAACACTGAAGCTTTCTTT. It specifies CASSERGTNTEAFF. Using reference TRBV2 and TRBJ1-1 for the parts outside the CDR3, the full variable domain is EPEVTQTPSHQVTQMGQEVILRCVPISNHLYFYWYRQILGQKVEFLVSFYNNEISEKSEIFDDQFSVERPDGSNFTLKIRSTKLEDSAMYFCASSERGTNTEAFFGQGTRLTVV.

This chain uses TRBV15 with TRBJ1-1; no clear D gene. The V gene lost 0 bases and the J gene lost 10 bases, with 18 bases spanning the gap. The CDR3 loop spans 15 amino acids. Germline V gene data show CDR1 as LNHNV and CDR2 as YYDKDF (reference sequence). CDR3 residues: CATSREGINPPAAFF. For the CDR3, the DNA is TGTGCCACCAGCAGAGAGGGCATAAACCCCCCCGCAGCTTTCTTT. Using reference TRBV15 and TRBJ1-1 for the parts outside the CDR3, the full variable domain is DAMVIQNPRYQVTQFGKPVTLSCSQTLNHNVMYWYQQKSSQAPKLLFHYYDKDFNNEADTPDNFQSRRPNTSFCFLDIRSPGLGDTAMYLCATSREGINPPAAFFGQGTRLTVV.